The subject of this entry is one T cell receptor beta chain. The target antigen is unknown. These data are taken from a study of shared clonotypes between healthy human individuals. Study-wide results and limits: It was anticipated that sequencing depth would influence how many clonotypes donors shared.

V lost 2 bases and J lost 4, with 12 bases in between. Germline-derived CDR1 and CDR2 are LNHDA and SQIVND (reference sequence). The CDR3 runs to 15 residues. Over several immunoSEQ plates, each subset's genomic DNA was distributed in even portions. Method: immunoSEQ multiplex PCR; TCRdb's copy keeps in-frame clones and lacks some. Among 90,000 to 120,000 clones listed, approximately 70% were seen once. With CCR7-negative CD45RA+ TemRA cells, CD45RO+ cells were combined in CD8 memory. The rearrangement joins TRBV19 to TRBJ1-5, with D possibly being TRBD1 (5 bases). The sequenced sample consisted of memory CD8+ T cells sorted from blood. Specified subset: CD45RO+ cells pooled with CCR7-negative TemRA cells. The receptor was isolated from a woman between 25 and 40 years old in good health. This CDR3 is CASSIFGQGNQPQHF. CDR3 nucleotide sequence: TGTGCCAGTAGTATATTCGGGCAGGGAAATCAGCCCCAGCATTTT.